Following are 23 T cell receptor beta chains from one sample sequenced in a study of blood T cell repertoires in COVID-19. TCRdb keeps only in-frame clones here, not all; method: immunoSEQ multiplex PCR. The data show roughly 190,000 clones, more than 80% seen once. The sequenced sample was peripheral blood. The receptor set was obtained from a woman aged 60 to 75 with acute or convalescent COVID-19.

V and J are TRBV2 and TRBJ1-2, with D tentatively TRBD1 (5 bases). The germline gives CDR1 SNHLY, CDR2 FYNNEI. Trimming removed 0 bases at V and 8 bases at J, with 22 bases between. This CDR3 has 17 amino acids. For the CDR3, the DNA is TGTGCCAGCAGTGAAGCAGTTTTGTATGGGCTCCAGGGCGGCTACACCTTC. Encoded protein: CASSEAVLYGLQGGYTF.

This chain connects TRBV7-8 to TRBJ2-3; TRBD2 might be the D (5 bases). The CDR3 totals 12 residues. V lost 1 base, J lost 6 bases, and 5 bases lay in between. Germline V gives CDR1 SGHVS, CDR2 FQNEAQ. CDR3 region: CASSLVADTQYF. DNA for the CDR3: TGTGCCAGCAGCTTAGTAGCGGATACGCAGTATTTT.

The chain carries TRBV28 and TRBJ1-4; the match to TRBD1 covers 7 bases. Germline values: CDR1 MDHEN, CDR2 SYDVKM. After removal of 5 bases from V and 7 bases from J, the junction contained 10 bases not matched to a gene. The CDR3 spans 15 residues. The CDR3 sequence: CASSPIQGRSEKLFF. The DNA of the CDR3 is TGTGCCAGCAGTCCCATACAGGGGAGGAGTGAAAAACTGTTTTTT.

V usage is TRBV2 and J usage is TRBJ1-5, with D possibly being TRBD1 (5 bases). The CDR3 runs to 17 residues. The V and J ends lost 4 bases and 2 bases respectively, with 18 bases between them. CDR1 and CDR2 (germline): SNHLY, FYNNEI. The CDR3 DNA sequence: TGTGCCAGCAGTGCTTCGAGCTGGGGCCGAGGCAATCAGCCCCAGCATTTT. Its translation: CASSASSWGRGNQPQHF.

The rearrangement joins TRBV11-3 to TRBJ2-7; TRBD1 aligns across 8 bases. This CDR3 is built from 12 residues. With V trimmed by 3 bases and J by 7 bases, 2 bases remained unmatched. The germline V gene has CDR1 SGHNT and CDR2 YENEEA. This chain's CDR3 is CASSFGTGEQYV. As DNA, the CDR3 is TGTGCCAGCAGCTTCGGGACAGGTGAGCAGTACGTC.

The chain uses TRBV10-3 and TRBJ1-3, with D possibly matching TRBD1 (6 bases). CDR3 length equals 15 residues. V lost 7 bases and J 8 bases, leaving 21 bases between the germline ends. Germline-derived CDR1 and CDR2 are ENHRY and SYGVKD. In DNA, the CDR3 is TGTGCCATCATACCCTCTCAGGGGCTAAGGGACACCATATATTTT. Its translation is CAIIPSQGLRDTIYF.

CDR3 DNA: TGTGCCATCAGTGCTGCGGAGTTCAAGACAGATACGCAGTATTTT. It translates to CAISAAEFKTDTQYF. The V gene is TRBV10-3, the J gene TRBJ2-3; D remains unclear. Germline loops: CDR1 ENHRY, CDR2 SYGVKD. The length of the CDR3 is 15 residues. V was trimmed by 4 bases and J by 3 bases, leaving 14 bases between them.

The CDR3 loop reads CASSLAGTSGKKETQYF. The CDR3 DNA follows: TGCGCCAGCAGCTTAGCCGGGACTAGCGGGAAGAAAGAGACCCAGTACTTC. The gene calls are TRBV5-1 and TRBJ2-5; 13 bases align to TRBD2. The CDR3 loop spans 17 amino acids. The germline CDR1 and CDR2 sequences are SGHRS and YFSETQ. V lost 2 bases to trimming and J lost 3 bases; unmatched junction nucleotides: 7.

The V gene is TRBV5-5, the J gene TRBJ2-7; D may be TRBD1 (6 bases). Germline CDR1 is SGHKS and CDR2 is YYEKEE (reference sequence). The CDR3 consists of 16 residues. V lost 4 bases, J lost 4 bases, and 21 bases lay in between. The CDR3 sequence: CASSGEWGRGNYEQYF. DNA for the CDR3: TGTGCCAGCAGCGGGGAATGGGGCAGGGGAAATTACGAGCAGTACTTC. Looking up the rest from reference TRBV5-5 and TRBJ2-7 gives the full variable domain: DAGVTQSPTHLIKTRGQQVTLRCSPISGHKSVSWYQQVLGQGPQFIFQYYEKEERGRGNFPDRFSARQFPNYSSELNVNALLLGDSALYLCASSGEWGRGNYEQYFGPGTRLTVT.

V usage is TRBV5-1 and J usage is TRBJ1-1, with TRBD1 as a possible D gene (6 bases). This CDR3 region has 16 residues. Trimming removed 1 base from V and 4 bases from J, with 17 bases in between. CDR1 and CDR2 (germline): SGHRS, YFSETQ. The CDR3 spells CASSLTTGASATEAFF. The CDR3 bases are TGCGCCAGCAGCTTGACGACAGGAGCCTCCGCCACTGAAGCTTTCTTT.

This chain links TRBV2 with TRBJ2-7; tentatively, D is TRBD2 (5 bases). This CDR3 has 12 amino acids. V lost 10 bases and J 2 bases, leaving 12 bases between the germline ends. Germline V gene sequence: CDR1 SNHLY, CDR2 FYNNEI. The CDR3 region is CATLTKTYEQYF. The DNA of the CDR3 is TGTGCCACCCTGACTAAGACCTACGAGCAGTACTTC.

The V and J genes are TRBV18 and TRBJ2-3, with TRBD2 matching over 10 bases. V trimming: 6 bases; J trimming: 0 bases; junction bases outside the gene matches: 6. The length of the CDR3 is 16 residues. Germline V lookup: CDR1 KGHSH, CDR2 LQKENI. This CDR3 reads CASSPGLADSTDTQYF. CDR3 bases: TGTGCCAGCTCGCCCGGACTAGCGGATAGCACAGATACGCAGTATTTT.

The V call is TRBV6-5, the J call TRBJ1-2; D is undetermined. Germline loops: CDR1 MNHEY, CDR2 SVGAGI. The CDR3 length is 14 residues. V was trimmed by 5 bases and J by 6 bases, leaving 16 bases between them. The CDR3 reads CASSPTGGNHGYTF. Written as DNA, the CDR3 is TGTGCCAGCAGTCCAACCGGCGGGAACCATGGCTACACCTTC.

V and J are TRBV6-6 and TRBJ1-3, with D possibly matching TRBD1 (5 bases). The germline gives CDR1 MNHNY, CDR2 SVGAGI (reference sequence). The V and J ends lost 5 bases and 4 bases respectively, with 9 bases between them. The CDR3 runs to 13 residues. CDR3 sequence (DNA): TGTGCCAGCAGTCCAGGGAACGGAAACACCATATATTTT. Encoded protein: CASSPGNGNTIYF.

This clone was recorded a few times. The V gene is TRBV12-3 or TRBV12-4, the J gene TRBJ2-5; D call uncertain. The CDR3 length is 12 residues. V gave up 6 bases and J gave up 5 bases, with 10 bases separating them. Here the CDR3 reads CASSRLRETQYF. The CDR3 DNA sequence: TGTGCCAGCAGCCGCTTGAGGGAGACCCAGTACTTC.

The chain is built from TRBV6-6 and TRBJ2-1; D might be TRBD2 (6 bases). Per the germline V gene, CDR1 is MNHNY and CDR2 is SVGAGI (reference sequence). CDR3 length: 13 residues. V lost 8 bases and J lost 7, with 15 bases in between. The CDR3 loop reads CASAGGSRNEQFF. Here the CDR3 DNA reads TGTGCCAGCGCCGGGGGTAGCCGAAATGAGCAGTTCTTC.

The chain has TRBV27 and TRBJ1-2; D remains unclear. The length of the CDR3 is 11 residues. V was cut by 3 bases and J by 4 bases, with 3 bases left in between. Per the germline V gene, CDR1 is MNHEY and CDR2 is SMNVEV (reference sequence). CDR3 residues: CASSFSYGYTF. CDR3 coding DNA: TGTGCCAGCAGTTTCAGCTATGGCTACACCTTC.

The chain uses TRBV19 and TRBJ1-5, with D uncertain. V was clipped by 0 bases and J by 7 bases, with 10 bases between them. CDR1 and CDR2 from the germline V gene are LNHDA and SQIVND (reference sequence). CDR3 length equals 14 residues. This chain's CDR3 is CASSIEKGGQPQHF. CDR3 DNA: TGTGCCAGTAGTATAGAGAAGGGCGGGCAGCCCCAGCATTTT.

The CDR3 protein is CASSITGSYNSPLHF. CDR3 DNA sequence: TGTGCCAGCAGCATAACAGGTTCCTATAATTCACCCCTCCACTTT. This chain links TRBV5-4 with TRBJ1-6, with a tentative D call TRBD1 (5 bases). Looked up from germline, CDR1 is SGHNT and CDR2 is YYREEE (reference sequence). The V gene lost 4 bases and the J gene lost 1 base, with 9 bases spanning the gap. The CDR3 is made up of 15 amino acids.

This sequence joins TRBV6-6 and TRBJ1-2; maybe TRBD1 (5 bases). Germline V lookup: CDR1 MNHNY, CDR2 SVGAGI (reference sequence). V dropped 5 bases and J dropped 8 bases, with 15 bases sitting between them. This CDR3 is 13 amino acids long. CDR3 residues: CASSHGTAGGYTF. DNA of the CDR3: TGTGCCAGCAGTCACGGGACGGCGGGAGGCTACACCTTC.

The rearrangement links TRBV2 to TRBJ1-4; 8 bases are a match to TRBD1. The V gene end was trimmed by 6 bases and the J gene end by 0 bases; junction bases not matched to a gene: 3. Germline V lookup: CDR1 SNHLY, CDR2 FYNNEI. CDR3 length: 15 amino acids. CDR3 protein: CASRATGATNEKLFF. The CDR3, as DNA: TGTGCCAGCAGGGCGACAGGGGCAACTAATGAAAAACTGTTTTTT.

The chain recombines TRBV5-4 with TRBJ1-1; TRBD1 might be the D (6 bases). The V gene's germline CDR1 is SGHNT and CDR2 YYREEE (reference sequence). With 2 bases removed from V and 3 bases from J, the gap between germline ends came to 8 bases. The CDR3 loop spans 13 amino acids. The CDR3 DNA reads TGTGCCAGCAGCTTACAGGGAGACACTGAAGCTTTCTTT. It is translated as CASSLQGDTEAFF.

The chain combines TRBV7-9 with TRBJ2-1; possible D gene TRBD1, 6 bases. Germline CDR1 SEHNR, CDR2 FQNEAQ (reference sequence). The CDR3 consists of 12 residues. Trimming shortened V by 1 base and J by 13 bases, and 11 bases separated the two germline ends. This CDR3 is CASSLERGFQFF. CDR3 coding DNA: TGTGCCAGCAGCTTAGAAAGGGGGTTTCAGTTCTTC. The whole variable domain, filled in from reference TRBV7-9 and TRBJ2-1, reads DTGVSQNPRHKITKRGQNVTFRCDPISEHNRLYWYRQTLGQGPEFLTYFQNEAQLEKSRLLSDRFSAERPKGSFSTLEIQRTEQGDSAMYLCASSLERGFQFFGPGTRLTVL.